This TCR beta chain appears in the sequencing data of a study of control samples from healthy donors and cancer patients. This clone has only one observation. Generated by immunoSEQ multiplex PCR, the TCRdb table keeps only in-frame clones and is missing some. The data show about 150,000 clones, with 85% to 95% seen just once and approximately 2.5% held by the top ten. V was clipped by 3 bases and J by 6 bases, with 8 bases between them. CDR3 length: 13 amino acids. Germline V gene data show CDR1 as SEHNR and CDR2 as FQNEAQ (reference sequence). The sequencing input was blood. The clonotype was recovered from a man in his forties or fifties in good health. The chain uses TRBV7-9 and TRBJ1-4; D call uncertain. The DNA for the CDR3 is TGTGCCAGCAGCTTGGGCCAGTATGAAAAACTGTTTTTT. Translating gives CASSLGQYEKLFF.